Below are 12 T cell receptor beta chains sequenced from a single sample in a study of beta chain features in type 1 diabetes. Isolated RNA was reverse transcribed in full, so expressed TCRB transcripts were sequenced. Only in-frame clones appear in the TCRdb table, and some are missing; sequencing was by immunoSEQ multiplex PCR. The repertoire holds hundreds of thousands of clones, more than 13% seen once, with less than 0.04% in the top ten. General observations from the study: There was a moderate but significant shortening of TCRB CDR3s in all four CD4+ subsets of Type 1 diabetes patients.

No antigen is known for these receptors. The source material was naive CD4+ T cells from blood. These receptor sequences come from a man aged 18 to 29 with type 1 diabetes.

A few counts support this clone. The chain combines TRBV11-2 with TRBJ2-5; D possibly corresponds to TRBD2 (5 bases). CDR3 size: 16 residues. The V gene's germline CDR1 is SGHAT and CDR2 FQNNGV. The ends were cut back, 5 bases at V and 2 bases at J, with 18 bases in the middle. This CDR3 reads CASSVRRSRTQETQYF. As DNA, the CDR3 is TGTGCCAGCAGCGTTCGGCGGAGTCGGACTCAAGAGACCCAGTACTTC.

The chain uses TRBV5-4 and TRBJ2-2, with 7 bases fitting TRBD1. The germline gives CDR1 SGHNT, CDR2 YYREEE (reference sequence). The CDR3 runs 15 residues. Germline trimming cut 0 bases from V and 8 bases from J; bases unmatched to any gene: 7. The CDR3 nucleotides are TGTGCCAGCAGCTTGGTGGACAGGCGCCCTGGGGAGCTGTTTTTT. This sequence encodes CASSLVDRRPGELFF.

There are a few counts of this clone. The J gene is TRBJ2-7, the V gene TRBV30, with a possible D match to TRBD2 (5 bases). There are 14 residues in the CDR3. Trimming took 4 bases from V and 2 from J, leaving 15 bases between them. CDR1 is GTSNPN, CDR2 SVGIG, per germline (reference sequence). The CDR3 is CAWNNGGLPYEQYF. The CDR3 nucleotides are TGTGCCTGGAACAATGGAGGTCTACCCTACGAGCAGTACTTC.

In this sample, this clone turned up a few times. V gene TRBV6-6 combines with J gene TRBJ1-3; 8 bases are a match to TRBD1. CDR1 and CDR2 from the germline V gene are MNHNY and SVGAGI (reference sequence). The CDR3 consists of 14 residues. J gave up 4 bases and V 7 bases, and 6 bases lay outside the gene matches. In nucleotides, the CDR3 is TGTGCCAGCAACCTCAGGGGGCACGGAAACACCATATATTTT. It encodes CASNLRGHGNTIYF.

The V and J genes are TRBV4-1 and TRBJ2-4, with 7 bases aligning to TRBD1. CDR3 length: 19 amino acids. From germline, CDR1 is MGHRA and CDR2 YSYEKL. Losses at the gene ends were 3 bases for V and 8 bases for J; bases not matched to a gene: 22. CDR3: CASSHGRTQTGAANYIQYF. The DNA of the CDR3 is TGCGCCAGCAGCCATGGCCGTACCCAAACAGGGGCCGCCAACTACATTCAGTACTTC.

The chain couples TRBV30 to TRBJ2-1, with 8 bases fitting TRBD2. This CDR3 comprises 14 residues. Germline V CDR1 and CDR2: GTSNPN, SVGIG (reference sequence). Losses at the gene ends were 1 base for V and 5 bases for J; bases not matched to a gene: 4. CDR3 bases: TGTGCCTGGAGTGGACTAGCGCTTGACAATGAGCAGTTCTTC. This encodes CAWSGLALDNEQFF.

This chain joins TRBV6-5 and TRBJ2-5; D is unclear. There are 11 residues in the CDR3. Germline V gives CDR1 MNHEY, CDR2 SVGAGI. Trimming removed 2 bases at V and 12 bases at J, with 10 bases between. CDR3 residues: CASSYHEHKYF. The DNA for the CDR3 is TGTGCCAGCAGTTACCATGAGCATAAGTACTTC.

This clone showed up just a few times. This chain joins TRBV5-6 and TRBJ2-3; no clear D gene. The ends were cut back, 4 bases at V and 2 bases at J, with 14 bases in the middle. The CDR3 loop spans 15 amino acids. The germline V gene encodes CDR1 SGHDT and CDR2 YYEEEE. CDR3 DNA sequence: TGTGCCAGCAGCCTCCGGCCAGCCCTCACAGATACGCAGTATTTT. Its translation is CASSLRPALTDTQYF.

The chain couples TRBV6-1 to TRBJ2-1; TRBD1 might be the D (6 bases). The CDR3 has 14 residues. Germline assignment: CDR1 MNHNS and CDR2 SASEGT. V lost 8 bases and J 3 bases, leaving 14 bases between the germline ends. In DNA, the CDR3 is TGTGCCAGCGGGGGTGTCAGGGGCTACAATGAGCAGTTCTTC. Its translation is CASGGVRGYNEQFF.

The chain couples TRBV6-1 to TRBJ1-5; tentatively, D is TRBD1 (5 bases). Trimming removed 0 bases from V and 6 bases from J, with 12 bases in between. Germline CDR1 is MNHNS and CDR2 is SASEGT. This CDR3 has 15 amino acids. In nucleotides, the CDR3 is TGTGCCAGCAGTGAAGCAAGAAGGGGAACTCAGCCCCAGCATTTT. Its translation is CASSEARRGTQPQHF.

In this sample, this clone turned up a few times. This CDR3 reads CASSPRDRPFANTGELFF. In DNA, the CDR3 is TGTGCCAGCAGCCCCCGGGACAGGCCTTTCGCGAACACCGGGGAGCTGTTTTTT. This chain links TRBV9 with TRBJ2-2, with TRBD1 matching 8 bases. Germline-derived CDR1 and CDR2 are SGDLS and YYNGEE. With 4 bases clipped from V and 0 bases from J, the junction kept 11 bases outside the gene matches. The CDR3 extends over 18 amino acids.

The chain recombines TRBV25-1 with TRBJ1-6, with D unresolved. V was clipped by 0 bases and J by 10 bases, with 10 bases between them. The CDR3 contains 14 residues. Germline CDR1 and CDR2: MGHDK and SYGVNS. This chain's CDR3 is CASSEYRARSPLHF. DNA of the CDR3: TGTGCCAGCAGTGAATATCGGGCCAGGTCACCCCTCCACTTT.